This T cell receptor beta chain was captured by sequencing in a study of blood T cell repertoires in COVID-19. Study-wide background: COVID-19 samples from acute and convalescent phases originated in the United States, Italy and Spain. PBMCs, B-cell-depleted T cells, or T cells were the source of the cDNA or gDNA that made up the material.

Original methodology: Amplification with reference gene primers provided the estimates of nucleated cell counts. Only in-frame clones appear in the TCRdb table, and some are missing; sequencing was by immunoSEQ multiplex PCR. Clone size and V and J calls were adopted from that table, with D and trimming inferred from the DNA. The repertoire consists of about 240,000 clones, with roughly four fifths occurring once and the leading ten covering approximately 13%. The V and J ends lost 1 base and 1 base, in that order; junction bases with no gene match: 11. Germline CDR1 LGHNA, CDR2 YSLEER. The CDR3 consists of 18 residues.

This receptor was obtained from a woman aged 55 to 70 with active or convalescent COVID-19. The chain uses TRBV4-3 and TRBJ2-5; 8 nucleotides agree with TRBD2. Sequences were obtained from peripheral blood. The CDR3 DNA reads TGCGCCAGCAGCCAAGTTACAAGCGGGGGTCACCTCCAAGAGACCCAGTACTTC. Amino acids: CASSQVTSGGHLQETQYF.